This T cell receptor beta chain was sequenced in a study of blood T cell repertoires in COVID-19. Germline V gene lookup returns CDR1 SGHDN and CDR2 FVKESK. The CDR3 length is 16 residues. Trimming cost V 1 base and J 3 bases; bases outside gene matches: 6. This clone was seen only once. Authors' analysis steps: Amplified reference gene primers provided the basis for estimating nucleated cell counts. Sequencing was performed with immunoSEQ multiplex PCR; in TCRdb, only in-frame clones are kept and a portion is missing. The V and J calls and clone size come from that table; D and trimming were worked out from the DNA. The table includes about 670,000 clones, 85% to 90% detected once.

This receptor was identified in a woman aged 18 to 35 with acute or convalescent COVID-19. The rearrangement links TRBV14 to TRBJ1-1; 9 bases fit TRBD1. Sequencing input: peripheral blood. CDR3 sequence (DNA): TGTGCCAGCAGCCAAGTTGGGACAGGGAGGTACACTGAAGCTTTCTTT. It encodes CASSQVGTGRYTEAFF.